This TCR beta chain is from a study of control samples from healthy donors and cancer patients. The CDR3 has 16 residues. Germline-derived CDR1 and CDR2 are LGHDT and YNNKEL (reference sequence). V lost 4 bases and J 3 bases, leaving 16 bases between the germline ends. TCRdb keeps only in-frame clones here, not all; method: immunoSEQ multiplex PCR. The data show 150,000 to 200,000 clones, 90% seen once. The rearrangement links TRBV3-1 (or the pseudogene TRBV3-2) to TRBJ2-1; D is perhaps TRBD1 or TRBD2 (5 bases each). This clonotype was sampled from a woman aged 50 to 60 in good health. The material sequenced was blood. The CDR3 sequence is CASSLTRDLFYNEQFF. The CDR3 region has the DNA TGTGCCAGCAGCCTAACTCGGGACCTCTTCTACAATGAGCAGTTCTTC.